Presented here are 17 T cell receptor beta chains from one specimen sequenced in a study of lymphopenia after photon versus proton radiotherapy. Measured with immunoSEQ multiplex PCR; TCRdb has only the in-frame clones, and not every one. In the table there are 25,000 to 30,000 clones, 90% of which are singletons. The source was peripheral blood, collected from a patient treated with photon-based radiotherapy. These receptors were collected from a woman aged 45-60 years with cholangiocarcinoma.

The chain uses TRBV6-1 and TRBJ1-5; D unresolved. Trimming took 0 bases from V and 6 from J, leaving 6 bases between them. Germline-derived CDR1 and CDR2 are MNHNS and SASEGT. CDR3 length: 13 amino acids. Here the CDR3 reads CASSEASTQPQHF. Written as DNA, the CDR3 is TGTGCCAGCAGTGAAGCCAGTACTCAGCCCCAGCATTTT.

The chain couples TRBV19 to TRBJ1-1, with a tentative D call TRBD1 (5 bases). Deletions cut 8 bases from V and 9 bases from J, with 19 bases between. The length of the CDR3 is 13 residues. Germline loops: CDR1 LNHDA, CDR2 SQIVND (reference sequence). The CDR3 nucleotides are TGTGCCAGTTCCAGGGCCTCGAGATCCCAAGCTTTCTTT. It is translated as CASSRASRSQAFF.

The genes are TRBV7-2 and TRBJ2-3, with TRBD2 matching 12 bases. The germline V gene has CDR1 SGHTA and CDR2 FQGNSA. This CDR3 region has 15 residues. After removal of 5 bases from V and 2 bases from J, the junction contained 2 bases not matched to a gene. The CDR3 DNA sequence: TGTGCCAGCAGCGGACTAGCGGGGATCACAGATACGCAGTATTTT. This translates into CASSGLAGITDTQYF.

This rearrangement joins TRBV18 to TRBJ2-5; D is ambiguous. Germline values: CDR1 KGHSH, CDR2 LQKENI. Trimming cost V 3 bases and J 0 bases, with 2 bases left between them. This CDR3 is 12 amino acids long. This chain's CDR3 is CASSPDQETQYF. The CDR3 nucleotides read TGTGCCAGCTCACCGGACCAAGAGACCCAGTACTTC.

V is TRBV7-9 and J is TRBJ1-3; the D is unclear. CDR1 is SEHNR and CDR2 is FQNEAQ in the germline V gene (reference sequence). Trimming cost V 1 base and J 10 bases, with 20 bases left between them. The length of the CDR3 is 16 residues. This CDR3 is CASSLVTALAPGTIYF. The CDR3 DNA reads as TGTGCCAGCAGCTTAGTTACAGCATTGGCTCCTGGGACCATATATTTT.

This clone was observed a single time. This rearrangement joins TRBV28 to TRBJ2-3; D is uncertain. Trimming left V 2 bases short and J 0 bases short, with 9 bases between. Germline-derived CDR1 and CDR2 are MDHEN and SYDVKM. This CDR3 has 15 residues. In DNA form, the CDR3 reads TGTGCCAGCAGTTTAAGCAGTCTTAGCACAGATACGCAGTATTTT. Residues: CASSLSSLSTDTQYF.

This clone turned up a few times. The chain carries TRBV7-2 and TRBJ1-1; D gene uncertain. CDR1 is SGHTA and CDR2 is FQGNSA in the germline V gene. The ends were cut back, 4 bases at V and 5 bases at J, with 11 bases in the middle. The CDR3 is 13 residues long. The CDR3 spells CASSSYGWTEAFF. Here the CDR3 DNA reads TGTGCCAGCAGCTCCTATGGGTGGACTGAAGCTTTCTTT. Using reference TRBV7-2 and TRBJ1-1 for the parts outside the CDR3, the full variable domain is GAGVSQSPSNKVTEKGKDVELRCDPISGHTALYWYRQSLGQGLEFLIYFQGNSAPDKSGLPSDRFSAERTGGSVSTLTIQRTQQEDSAVYLCASSSYGWTEAFFGQGTRLTVV.

The genes are TRBV7-2 and TRBJ1-2; D is perhaps TRBD1 (5 bases). This CDR3 has 15 residues. Per germline, CDR1 SGHTA and CDR2 FQGNSA. Trimming shortened V by 1 base and J by 8 bases, and 17 bases separated the two germline ends. In DNA form, the CDR3 reads TGTGCCAGCAGCTTAGATCGCGGCAGGGTCGACGGCTACACCTTC. It specifies CASSLDRGRVDGYTF.

This clone was observed once. The gene calls are TRBV29-1 and TRBJ2-5; 9 bases line up with TRBD1. The germline V gene has CDR1 SQVTM and CDR2 ANQGSEA. With 6 bases clipped from V and 4 bases from J, the junction kept 6 bases outside the gene matches. CDR3 size: 13 residues. The CDR3 region is CSVKQGAGETQYF. The CDR3 nucleotides are TGCAGCGTAAAACAGGGGGCTGGAGAGACCCAGTACTTC. Full variable domain (rest looked up from reference TRBV29-1 and TRBJ2-5): SAVISQKPSRDICQRGTSLTIQCQVDSQVTMMFWYRQQPGQSLTLIATANQGSEATYESGFVIDKFPISRPNLTFSTLTVSNMSPEDSSIYLCSVKQGAGETQYFGPGTRLLVL.

The V gene is TRBV6-6, the J gene TRBJ1-1; TRBD1 is a possible D gene (5 bases). Germline V gene data show CDR1 as MNHNY and CDR2 as SVGAGI (reference sequence). The germline V and J ends were trimmed by 2 bases and 5 bases, with 18 bases remaining between them. This CDR3 has 16 residues. This CDR3 is CASSYPKGTFKTEAFF. The CDR3 DNA sequence: TGTGCCAGCAGTTACCCGAAAGGGACTTTCAAGACTGAAGCTTTCTTT.

The chain combines TRBV5-1 with TRBJ2-7, with unresolved D. Germline V gene lookup returns CDR1 SGHRS and CDR2 YFSETQ. The CDR3 length is 14 residues. The V end was cut by 0 bases, the J end by 3 bases, with 10 bases between. CDR3 loop: CASSLGGQNYEQYF. The CDR3 nucleotides are TGCGCCAGCAGCTTGGGTGGGCAGAACTACGAGCAGTACTTC.

This chain connects TRBV30 to TRBJ2-5, with 7 bases fitting TRBD2. Germline V gives CDR1 GTSNPN, CDR2 SVGIG (reference sequence). CDR3 length: 14 amino acids. V shed 0 bases, J shed 6 bases, and the junction held 7 bases outside the gene matches. DNA of the CDR3: TGTGCCTGGAGTGTATCGGGGGGATGGAAGACCCAGTACTTC. Translating it yields CAWSVSGGWKTQYF.

The chain uses TRBV10-3 and TRBJ2-2; the match to TRBD1 covers 8 bases. Trimming at V came to 3 bases and at J to 5 bases, leaving 2 bases not matched to a gene. The CDR3 is 14 amino acids. In germline, CDR1 is ENHRY, CDR2 SYGVKD. As DNA, the CDR3 is TGTGCCATCAGTGACACAGGGGGGACCGGGGAGCTGTTTTTT. It codes for CAISDTGGTGELFF.

The chain combines TRBV5-6 with TRBJ2-5; 9 positions match TRBD1. CDR1 SGHDT and CDR2 YYEEEE come from the germline V gene. The ends lost 5 bases at V and 4 bases at J; junction bases unmatched: 6. The CDR3 runs to 14 residues. CDR3 coding DNA: TGTGCCAGCAGATGGGGGACAGGGAGAGAGACCCAGTACTTC. It translates to CASRWGTGRETQYF.

The rearrangement uses TRBV6-5 and TRBJ1-2; D is perhaps TRBD1 (5 bases). CDR3 length: 15 amino acids. V dropped 9 bases and J dropped 5 bases, with 22 bases sitting between them. CDR1 MNHEY and CDR2 SVGAGI come from the germline V gene. CDR3 sequence (DNA): TGTGCCAGTCAGGGTGAGACGGACGGGAGGTATGGCTACACCTTC. It specifies CASQGETDGRYGYTF.

The V and J genes are TRBV15 and TRBJ1-2; no clear D gene. The CDR3 has 13 residues. V lost 4 bases to trimming and J lost 5 bases, with 11 bases between them. Looked up from germline, CDR1 is LNHNV and CDR2 is YYDKDF (reference sequence). CDR3 in DNA: TGTGCCACCAGCAACCTAATGGAGTATGGCTACACCTTC. Residues: CATSNLMEYGYTF.

The rearrangement joins TRBV11-2 to TRBJ1-2; no firm D call. Per the germline V gene, CDR1 is SGHAT and CDR2 is FQNNGV. Trimming stripped 3 bases from V and 6 bases from J, with 8 bases between. The CDR3 has 12 amino acids. The CDR3 region has the DNA TGTGCCAGCAGCTTTGAACGAAATGGCTACACCTTC. Translating gives CASSFERNGYTF. Full variable domain (rest looked up from reference TRBV11-2 and TRBJ1-2): EAGVAQSPRYKIIEKRQSVAFWCNPISGHATLYWYQQILGQGPKLLIQFQNNGVVDDSQLPKDRFSAERLKGVDSTLKIQPAKLEDSAVYLCASSFERNGYTFGSGTRLTVV.